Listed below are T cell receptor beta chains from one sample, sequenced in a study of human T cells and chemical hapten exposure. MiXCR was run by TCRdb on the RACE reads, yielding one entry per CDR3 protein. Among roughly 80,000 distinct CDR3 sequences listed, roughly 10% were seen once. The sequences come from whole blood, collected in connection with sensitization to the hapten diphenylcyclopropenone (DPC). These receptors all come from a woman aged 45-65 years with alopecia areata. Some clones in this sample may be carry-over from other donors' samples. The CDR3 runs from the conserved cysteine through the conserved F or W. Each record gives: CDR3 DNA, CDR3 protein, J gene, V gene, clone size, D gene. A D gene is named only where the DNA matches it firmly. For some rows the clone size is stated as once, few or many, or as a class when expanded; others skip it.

TGCGCCAGCAGCGCATCAGATACGCAGTATTTT CASSASDTQYF TRBJ2-3 TRBV5-1 NA NA
TGTGCCAGCAGTGGCCAGGGGCTCCGGAACACCGGGGAGCTGTTTTTT CASSGQGLRNTGELFF TRBJ2-2 TRBV25-1 few NA
TGTGCCAGCAGCCACTCCGGGACATTCGGCTACACCTTC CASSHSGTFGYTF TRBJ1-2 TRBV14 few NA
TGTGCCAGCAGCTTAGGGCCAGGAAGCGGGGAGCTGTTTTTT CASSLGPGSGELFF TRBJ2-2 TRBV7-9 many NA
TGCGCCAGCAGAGCTCCACGACAGGGGATTAACACCGGGGAGCTGTTTTTT CASRAPRQGINTGELFF TRBJ2-2 TRBV5-1 many TRBD1
TGTGCCACCGCGGGGAGCTCCTACAATGAGCAGTTCTTC CATAGSSYNEQFF TRBJ2-1 TRBV6-6 few NA
TGTGCCAGCAGACCTAAGGGGACAGCAAACACTGAAGCTTTCTTT CASRPKGTANTEAFF TRBJ1-1 TRBV27 few TRBD1
TGTGCCAGCAGACCACGGGGCCCCTCCTACGAGCAGTACTTC CASRPRGPSYEQYF TRBJ2-7 TRBV7-6 many NA
TGTGCCAGCAGCTTCGCCGGGGTAATGGACACTGAAGCTTTCTTT CASSFAGVMDTEAFF TRBJ1-1 TRBV7-9 many NA
TGCAGCGCCCTGAGAGACGAGCAGTACTTC CSALRDEQYF TRBJ2-7 TRBV29-1 many NA
TGCGCCAGCACCACCGGAGGCAGGGGGACAGATACGCAGTATTTT CASTTGGRGTDTQYF TRBJ2-3 TRBV5-1 NA TRBD1
TGCGCCAGCAGCCAAGGACAGATGAACTATGGCTACACCTTC CASSQGQMNYGYTF TRBJ1-2 TRBV4-1 many NA
TGTGCCAGCAGCCCCCTTACCTACGAGCAGTACTTC CASSPLTYEQYF TRBJ2-7 TRBV7-2 NA NA
TGTGCCAGCAGTCTACAGGGGGCGCGTGAAAAACTGTTTTTT CASSLQGAREKLFF TRBJ1-4 TRBV6-2/TRBV6-3 many TRBD1
TGCAGCGTTTATACTAGCGGCTACGAGCAGTACTTC CSVYTSGYEQYF TRBJ2-7 TRBV29-1 many TRBD2
TGTGCCAGCAGCCAAGACAGGGGGCTGGGCTACACCTTC CASSQDRGLGYTF TRBJ1-2 TRBV7-8 NA TRBD1